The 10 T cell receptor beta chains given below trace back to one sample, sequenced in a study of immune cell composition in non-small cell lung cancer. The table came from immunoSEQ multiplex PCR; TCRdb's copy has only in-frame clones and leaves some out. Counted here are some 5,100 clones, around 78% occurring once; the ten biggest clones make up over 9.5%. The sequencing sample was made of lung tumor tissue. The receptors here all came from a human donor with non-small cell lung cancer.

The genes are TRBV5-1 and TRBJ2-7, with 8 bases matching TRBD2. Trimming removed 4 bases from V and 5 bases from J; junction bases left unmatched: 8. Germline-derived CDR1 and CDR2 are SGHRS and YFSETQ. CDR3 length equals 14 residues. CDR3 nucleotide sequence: TGCGCCAGCAGCCCGGGGGGGGTGGGGAACGAGCAGTACTTC. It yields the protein CASSPGGVGNEQYF.

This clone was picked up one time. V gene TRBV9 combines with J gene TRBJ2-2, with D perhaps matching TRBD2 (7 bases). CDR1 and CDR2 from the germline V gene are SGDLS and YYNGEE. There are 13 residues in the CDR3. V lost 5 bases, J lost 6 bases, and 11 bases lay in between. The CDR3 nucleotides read TGTGCCAGCAGAGGGGGGGCCGCCGGGGAGCTGTTTTTT. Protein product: CASRGGAAGELFF.

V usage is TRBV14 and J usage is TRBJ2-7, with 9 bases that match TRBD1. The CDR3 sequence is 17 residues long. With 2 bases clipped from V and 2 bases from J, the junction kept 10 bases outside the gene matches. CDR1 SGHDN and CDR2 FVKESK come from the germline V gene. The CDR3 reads CASSQWTQGAITYEQYF. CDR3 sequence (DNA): TGTGCCAGCAGCCAATGGACACAGGGGGCGATTACCTACGAGCAGTACTTC.

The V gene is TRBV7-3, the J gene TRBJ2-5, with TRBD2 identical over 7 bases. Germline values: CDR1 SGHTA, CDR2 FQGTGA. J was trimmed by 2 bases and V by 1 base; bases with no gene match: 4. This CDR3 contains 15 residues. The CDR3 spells CASSLNLAEQETQYF. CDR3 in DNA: TGTGCCAGCAGCTTAAATCTAGCGGAGCAAGAGACCCAGTACTTC.

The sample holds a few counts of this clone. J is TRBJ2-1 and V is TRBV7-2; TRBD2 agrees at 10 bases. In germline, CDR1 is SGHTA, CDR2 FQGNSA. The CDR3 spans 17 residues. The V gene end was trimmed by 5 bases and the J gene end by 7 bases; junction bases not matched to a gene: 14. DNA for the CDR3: TGTGCCAGCAGCCAGCCCCTAGCGGGGGACTCTGGGAATGAGCAGTTCTTC. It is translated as CASSQPLAGDSGNEQFF.

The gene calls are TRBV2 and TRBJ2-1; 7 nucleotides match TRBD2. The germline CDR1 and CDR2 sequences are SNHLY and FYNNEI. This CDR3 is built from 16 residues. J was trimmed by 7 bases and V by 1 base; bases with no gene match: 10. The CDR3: CASSEVRGGVLNEQFF. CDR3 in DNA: TGTGCCAGCAGTGAAGTTCGCGGGGGAGTTTTGAATGAGCAGTTCTTC.

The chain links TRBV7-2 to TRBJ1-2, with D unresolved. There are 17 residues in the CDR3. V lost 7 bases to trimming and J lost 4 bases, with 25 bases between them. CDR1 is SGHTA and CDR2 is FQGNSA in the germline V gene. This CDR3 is CASTQNMGGRTSYGYTF. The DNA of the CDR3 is TGTGCCAGCACCCAAAATATGGGAGGGAGGACCTCCTATGGCTACACCTTC.

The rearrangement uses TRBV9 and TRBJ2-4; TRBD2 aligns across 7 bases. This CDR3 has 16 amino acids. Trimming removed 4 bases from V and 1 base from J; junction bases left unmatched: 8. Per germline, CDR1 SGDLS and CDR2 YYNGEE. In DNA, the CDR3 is TGTGCCAGCAGCCCACTAGCGTTTGCGGCCAAAAACATTCAGTACTTC. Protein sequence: CASSPLAFAAKNIQYF.

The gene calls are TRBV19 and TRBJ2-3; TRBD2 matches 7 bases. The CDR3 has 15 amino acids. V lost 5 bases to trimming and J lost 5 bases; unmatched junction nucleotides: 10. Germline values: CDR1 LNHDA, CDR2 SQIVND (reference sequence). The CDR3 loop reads CASSLGLVGGDTQYF. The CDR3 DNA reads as TGTGCCAGTAGTCTTGGACTAGTGGGGGGAGATACGCAGTATTTT.

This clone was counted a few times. The DNA of the CDR3 is TGTGCCAGCAGCTTAGGTGTGAGCGCCCTAGTGGATACGCAGTATTTT. It translates to CASSLGVSALVDTQYF. This chain links TRBV11-3 with TRBJ2-3; D unresolved. V dropped 1 base and J dropped 6 bases, with 17 bases sitting between them. Per the germline V gene, CDR1 is SGHNT and CDR2 is YENEEA. This CDR3 region has 16 residues.